These 26 T cell receptor beta chains share one sample of origin, sequenced in a study of blood T cell repertoires in COVID-19. The table came from immunoSEQ multiplex PCR; TCRdb's copy has only in-frame clones and leaves some out. The table records approximately 200,000 clones, 70% to 90% of them present only once. The specimen was peripheral blood. Receptors were obtained from a woman in her twenties or thirties with active or convalescent COVID-19.

This sequence joins TRBV28 and TRBJ1-1; 7 bases are shared with TRBD1. CDR1 and CDR2 from the germline V gene are MDHEN and SYDVKM. This CDR3 is built from 16 residues. Germline trimming cut 5 bases from V and 7 bases from J; bases unmatched to any gene: 16. CDR3 amino acids: CASSTLFRGRRFEAFF. In nucleotides, the CDR3 is TGTGCCAGCAGTACACTATTTAGGGGGCGCCGGTTTGAAGCTTTCTTT.

This clone was seen just once. In DNA, the CDR3 is TGTGCCAGCAGCCAAACAGGTTTCACTGAAGCTTTCTTT. This codes for CASSQTGFTEAFF. The chain couples TRBV9 to TRBJ1-1, with D perhaps matching TRBD1 (5 bases). Germline lookup yields CDR1 SGDLS and CDR2 YYNGEE. V was cut by 4 bases and J by 4 bases, with 11 bases left in between. The CDR3 length is 13 residues.

J is TRBJ2-1 and V is TRBV24-1; a possible D gene is TRBD2 (5 bases). Per germline, CDR1 KGHDR and CDR2 SFDVKD. This CDR3 is built from 13 residues. Trimming cost V 4 bases and J 7 bases, with 10 bases left between them. In DNA, the CDR3 is TGTGCCACCAGTGACCCGCCGGGAAATGAGCAGTTCTTC. Protein sequence: CATSDPPGNEQFF.

The chain combines TRBV11-2 with TRBJ2-7; D might be TRBD1 (6 bases). The CDR3 contains 14 residues. Trimming left V 1 base short and J 7 bases short, with 14 bases between. Germline CDR1 SGHAT, CDR2 FQNNGV. The CDR3 DNA is TGTGCCAGCAGCTTAGGACCAGGGGCCAGGGAGCAGTACTTC. Its translation: CASSLGPGAREQYF.

This clone turned up a few times. This chain connects TRBV7-9 to TRBJ2-1; 9 bases are a match to TRBD2. The ends lost 6 bases at V and 1 base at J; junction bases unmatched: 7. From germline, CDR1 is SEHNR and CDR2 FQNEAQ (reference sequence). The CDR3 consists of 16 residues. CDR3 amino acids: CASRGGAGGSYNEQFF. As DNA, the CDR3 is TGTGCCAGCAGAGGAGGGGCGGGAGGGTCCTACAATGAGCAGTTCTTC. Full variable domain (outside the CDR3, taken from reference TRBV7-9 and TRBJ2-1): DTGVSQNPRHKITKRGQNVTFRCDPISEHNRLYWYRQTLGQGPEFLTYFQNEAQLEKSRLLSDRFSAERPKGSFSTLEIQRTEQGDSAMYLCASRGGAGGSYNEQFFGPGTRLTVL.

The CDR3, as DNA: TGCAGCGCCGCCCAGGGGCCGAGCTCTGGAAACACCATATATTTT. The encoded protein is CSAAQGPSSGNTIYF. The V and J genes are TRBV29-1 and TRBJ1-3, with D perhaps TRBD1 (6 bases). This CDR3 contains 15 residues. Germline V gene lookup returns CDR1 SQVTM and CDR2 ANQGSEA. Trimming cost V 7 bases and J 0 bases, with 16 bases left between them.

The rearrangement links TRBV11-3 to TRBJ1-1; 8 nucleotides agree with TRBD1. Germline CDR1 SGHNT, CDR2 YENEEA. CDR3 size: 15 residues. Unmatched junction bases numbered 9, after V lost 4 bases and J lost 5 bases. The CDR3 DNA sequence: TGTGCCAGCAGCTCAGGACAGGGTGTAGGGACTGAAGCTTTCTTT. Translated, it gives CASSSGQGVGTEAFF.

The chain recombines TRBV4-1 with TRBJ2-7; TRBD2 agrees at 11 bases. With 0 bases clipped from V and 7 bases from J, the junction kept 11 bases outside the gene matches. The length of the CDR3 is 17 residues. CDR1 and CDR2 (germline): MGHRA, YSYEKL. The CDR3 sequence is CASSQDLITSGSSEQYF. DNA of the CDR3: TGCGCCAGCAGCCAAGATCTAATAACTAGCGGGAGTAGTGAGCAGTACTTC.

This chain joins TRBV3-1 (or the pseudogene TRBV3-2) and TRBJ1-5; D not certain. The ends were cut back, 1 base at V and 0 bases at J, with 4 bases in the middle. This CDR3 is built from 14 residues. The V gene's germline CDR1 is LGHDT and CDR2 YNNKEL (reference sequence). The CDR3 coding sequence is TGTGCCAGCAGCCAAGTCCATAGCAATCAGCCCCAGCATTTT. Amino acids: CASSQVHSNQPQHF.

The chain links TRBV19 to TRBJ1-2; 7 nucleotides line up with TRBD1. Trimming removed 5 bases from V and 6 bases from J; junction bases left unmatched: 9. This CDR3 contains 14 residues. Germline V gives CDR1 LNHDA, CDR2 SQIVND (reference sequence). Here the CDR3 DNA reads TGTGCCAGTAGTCCGACAGGGCTTGAAGATGGCTACACCTTC. Protein product: CASSPTGLEDGYTF.

This clone showed up just once. V gene TRBV5-1 combines with J gene TRBJ2-1; D is unclear. Trimming removed 0 bases from V and 4 bases from J, with 5 bases in between. Germline loops: CDR1 SGHRS, CDR2 YFSETQ. The CDR3 length is 13 residues. The CDR3 loop reads CASSLELYNEQFF. The CDR3 coding sequence is TGCGCCAGCAGCTTGGAACTTTACAATGAGCAGTTCTTC.

This chain links TRBV6-5 with TRBJ2-7; 8 nucleotides match TRBD2. V was clipped by 2 bases and J by 2 bases; unmatched bases: 8. This CDR3 contains 16 residues. In germline, CDR1 is MNHEY, CDR2 SVGAGI. The chain's CDR3 is CASSYGSGGIAYEQYF. The DNA of the CDR3 is TGTGCCAGCAGTTACGGGAGCGGGGGAATTGCCTACGAGCAGTACTTC.

The chain joins TRBV14 to TRBJ1-2, with a tentative D call TRBD1 (5 bases). The CDR3 loop spans 14 amino acids. Germline V lookup: CDR1 SGHDN, CDR2 FVKESK. Trimming cost V 2 bases and J 3 bases, with 10 bases left between them. CDR3 residues: CASSQRRGYYGYTF. The CDR3 DNA is TGTGCCAGCAGCCAACGGAGGGGATACTATGGCTACACCTTC.

The V and J genes are TRBV19 and TRBJ1-2; weak D call: TRBD1 (6 bases). V lost 2 bases to trimming and J lost 2 bases, with 12 bases between them. The CDR3 runs 15 residues. The germline V gene encodes CDR1 LNHDA and CDR2 SQIVND (reference sequence). CDR3 residues: CASSISAGANYGYTF. The CDR3 DNA reads as TGTGCCAGTAGTATAAGCGCAGGGGCCAACTATGGCTACACCTTC.

Only one count was recorded for this clone. The chain recombines TRBV5-6 with TRBJ1-2; D is undetermined. The length of the CDR3 is 12 residues. The V gene lost 4 bases and the J gene lost 5 bases, with 9 bases spanning the gap. Germline V gives CDR1 SGHDT, CDR2 YYEEEE. CDR3: CASSRREYGYTF. The CDR3 DNA reads TGTGCCAGCAGCCGGAGGGAATATGGCTACACCTTC.

This clone is a singleton in its sample. Germline is not matched at one junction end, which may reflect a read error. The chain couples TRBV6-2 or TRBV6-3 to TRBJ2-1; 9 bases match TRBD1. The CDR3 has 11 residues. Per the germline V gene, CDR1 is MNHEY and CDR2 is SVGEGT. This CDR3 reads CASSSGTGFLF. In nucleotides, the CDR3 is TGTGCCAGCAGTTCCGGGACAGGGTTCCTCTTC.

This chain connects TRBV19 to TRBJ1-2; D perhaps matches TRBD1 (5 bases). The germline CDR1 and CDR2 sequences are LNHDA and SQIVND (reference sequence). This CDR3 comprises 15 residues. With 4 bases removed from V and 3 bases from J, the gap between germline ends came to 15 bases. In nucleotides, the CDR3 is TGTGCCAGTAGTAATTTCGGGGGGGAAGACTATGGCTACACCTTC. It encodes CASSNFGGEDYGYTF.

This clone was counted ten times or more. This chain uses TRBV2 with TRBJ1-4; D possibly corresponds to TRBD1 (6 bases). V lost 1 base and J 8 bases, leaving 11 bases between the germline ends. CDR1 SNHLY and CDR2 FYNNEI come from the germline V gene. The CDR3 runs 14 residues. CDR3: CASSEETGREKLFF. CDR3 nucleotides: TGTGCCAGCAGTGAAGAAACAGGGAGAGAAAAACTGTTTTTT.

The chain carries TRBV15 and TRBJ2-5; the D is unclear. V was clipped by 0 bases and J by 0 bases, with 11 bases between them. The CDR3 sequence is 16 residues long. Germline V CDR1 and CDR2: LNHNV, YYDKDF (reference sequence). CDR3 in amino acids: CATSRDPPGNQETQYF. DNA for the CDR3: TGTGCCACCAGCAGAGATCCGCCTGGCAACCAAGAGACCCAGTACTTC.

The chain combines TRBV28 with TRBJ2-1; no clear D gene. CDR1 is MDHEN, CDR2 SYDVKM, per germline. This CDR3 spans 17 amino acids. Trimming shortened V by 2 bases and J by 6 bases, and 20 bases separated the two germline ends. This CDR3 is CASSLPLSRFLANEQFF. Here the CDR3 DNA reads TGTGCCAGCAGTTTACCCCTGTCGAGGTTTTTGGCCAATGAGCAGTTCTTC.

The gene calls are TRBV18 and TRBJ1-6, with 7 bases identical to TRBD1. The CDR3 covers 14 residues. Trimming cost V 5 bases and J 7 bases; bases outside gene matches: 5. Per the germline V gene, CDR1 is KGHSH and CDR2 is LQKENI. CDR3 bases: TGTGCCAGCTCATCCGACAGGGAGAATTCACCCCTCCACTTT. This sequence encodes CASSSDRENSPLHF.

This chain joins TRBV19 and TRBJ1-6, with D unresolved. The V gene's germline CDR1 is LNHDA and CDR2 SQIVND (reference sequence). The germline V and J ends were trimmed by 3 bases and 6 bases, with 12 bases remaining between them. This CDR3 has 15 residues. CDR3 nucleotides: TGTGCCAGTAGTATGGAGGAACAAACTAATTCACCCCTCCACTTT. The encoded protein is CASSMEEQTNSPLHF. Drawing the rest from reference TRBV19 and TRBJ1-6, the complete variable domain is DGGITQSPKYLFRKEGQNVTLSCEQNLNHDAMYWYRQDPGQGLRLIYYSQIVNDFQKGDIAEGYSVSREKKESFPLTVTSAQKNPTAFYLCASSMEEQTNSPLHFGNGTRLTVT.

The chain recombines TRBV20-1 with TRBJ1-1; 7 bases fit TRBD1. The germline V gene encodes CDR1 DFQATT and CDR2 SNEGSKA (reference sequence). After removal of 3 bases from V and 3 bases from J, the junction contained 4 bases not matched to a gene. The CDR3 sequence is 13 residues long. In DNA form, the CDR3 reads TGCAGTGCTAGTACCAGGGGGGACACTGAAGCTTTCTTT. Protein: CSASTRGDTEAFF.

The chain recombines TRBV9 with TRBJ2-7, with TRBD2 matching 11 bases. The CDR3 spans 14 residues. V was pared by 3 bases and J by 6 bases, with 5 bases of the junction left unmatched. Germline CDR1 is SGDLS and CDR2 is YYNGEE. CDR3 sequence reads: CASSAGLAVGEQYF. DNA of the CDR3: TGTGCCAGCAGCGCGGGACTAGCGGTGGGCGAGCAGTACTTC. The full variable domain, completed using reference TRBV9 and TRBJ2-7, is DSGVTQTPKHLITATGQRVTLRCSPRSGDLSVYWYQQSLDQGLQFLIQYYNGEERAKGNILERFSAQQFPDLHSELNLSSLELGDSALYFCASSAGLAVGEQYFGPGTRLTVT.

The J gene is TRBJ2-1, the V gene TRBV7-6; 13 nucleotides match TRBD2. The junction had 6 bases not matched to a gene; V was cut back by 2 bases and J by 5 bases. Germline V gene lookup returns CDR1 SGHVS and CDR2 FNYEAQ. CDR3 size: 17 residues. The CDR3 loop reads CASSLQIGLAGDNEQFF. The CDR3 DNA follows: TGTGCCAGCAGCTTACAAATCGGACTAGCGGGAGACAATGAGCAGTTCTTC.

The chain recombines TRBV19 with TRBJ1-6; D remains unclear. The germline CDR1 and CDR2 sequences are LNHDA and SQIVND (reference sequence). Trimming removed 4 bases at V and 7 bases at J, with 8 bases between. The CDR3 has 13 amino acids. The CDR3 DNA follows: TGTGCCAGTAGTACAGGTTACAATTCACCCCTCCACTTT. Protein product: CASSTGYNSPLHF.